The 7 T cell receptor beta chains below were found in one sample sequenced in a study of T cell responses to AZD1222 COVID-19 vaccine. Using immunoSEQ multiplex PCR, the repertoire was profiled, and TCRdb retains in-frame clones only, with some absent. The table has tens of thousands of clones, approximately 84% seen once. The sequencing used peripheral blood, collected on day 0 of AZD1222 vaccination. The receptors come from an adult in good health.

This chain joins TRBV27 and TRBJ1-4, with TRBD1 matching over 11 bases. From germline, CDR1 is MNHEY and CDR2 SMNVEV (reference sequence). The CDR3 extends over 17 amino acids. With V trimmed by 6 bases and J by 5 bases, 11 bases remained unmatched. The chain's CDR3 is CASRGTGGGVANEKLFF. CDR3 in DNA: TGTGCCAGCAGGGGGACAGGGGGAGGTGTAGCGAATGAAAAACTGTTTTTT.

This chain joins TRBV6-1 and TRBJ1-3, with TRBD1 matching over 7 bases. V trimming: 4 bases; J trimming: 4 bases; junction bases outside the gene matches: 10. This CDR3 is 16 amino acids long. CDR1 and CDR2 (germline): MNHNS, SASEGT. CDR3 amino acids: CASSGSTGMLGNTIYF. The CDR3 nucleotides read TGTGCCAGCAGTGGGTCGACAGGGATGTTAGGAAACACCATATATTTT.

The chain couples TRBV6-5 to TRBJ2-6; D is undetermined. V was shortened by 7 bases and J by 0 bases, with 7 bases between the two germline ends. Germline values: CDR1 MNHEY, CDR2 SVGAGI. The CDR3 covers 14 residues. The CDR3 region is CASKMNSGANVLTF. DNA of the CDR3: TGTGCCAGCAAAATGAACTCTGGGGCCAACGTCCTGACTTTC.

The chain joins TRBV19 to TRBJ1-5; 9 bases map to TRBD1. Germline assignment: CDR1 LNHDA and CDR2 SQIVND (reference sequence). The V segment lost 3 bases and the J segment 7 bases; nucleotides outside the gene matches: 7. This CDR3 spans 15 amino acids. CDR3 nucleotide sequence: TGTGCCAGTAGTATGGGGGACAGGGCAGGACAGCCCCAGCATTTT. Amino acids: CASSMGDRAGQPQHF.

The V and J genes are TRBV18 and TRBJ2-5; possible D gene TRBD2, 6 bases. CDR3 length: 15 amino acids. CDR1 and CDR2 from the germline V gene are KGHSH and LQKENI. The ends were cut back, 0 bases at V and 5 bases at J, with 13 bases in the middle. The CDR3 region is CASSPPTTSTETQYF. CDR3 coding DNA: TGTGCCAGCTCACCACCAACGACTAGTACGGAGACCCAGTACTTC.

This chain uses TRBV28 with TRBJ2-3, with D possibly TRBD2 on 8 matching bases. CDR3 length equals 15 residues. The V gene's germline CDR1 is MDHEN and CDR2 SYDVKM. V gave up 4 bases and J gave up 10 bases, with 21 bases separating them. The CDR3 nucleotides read TGTGCCAGCAGTTCACACAGGGGAGGGCGGGAGGCGCAGTATTTT. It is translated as CASSSHRGGREAQYF.

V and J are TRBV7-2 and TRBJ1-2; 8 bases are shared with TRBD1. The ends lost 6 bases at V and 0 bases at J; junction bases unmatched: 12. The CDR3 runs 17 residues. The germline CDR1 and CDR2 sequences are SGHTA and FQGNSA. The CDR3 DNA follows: TGTGCCAGCAGTCCCGCAGGGGGCGCGGTAGCTAACTATGGCTACACCTTC. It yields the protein CASSPAGGAVANYGYTF.